The T cell receptor beta chain under discussion was sequenced for a study of T cell responses to AZD1222 COVID-19 vaccine. Repertoires were generated with immunoSEQ multiplex PCR, while TCRdb's copy carries only in-frame clones and drops some. This table holds about 170,000 clones, roughly 92% found once. This CDR3 is 13 amino acids long. Deletions cut 6 bases from V and 0 bases from J, with 9 bases between. In germline, CDR1 is SGHAT, CDR2 FQNNGV. The sequence was collected from an adult in good health. The J gene is TRBJ2-7, the V gene TRBV11-2, with a possible D match to TRBD1 (5 bases). The sample here was peripheral blood, taken on day 0 of AZD1222 vaccination. CDR3 amino acids: CASRHRSSYEQYF. Here the CDR3 DNA reads TGTGCCAGCAGGCACAGGAGCTCCTACGAGCAGTACTTC.